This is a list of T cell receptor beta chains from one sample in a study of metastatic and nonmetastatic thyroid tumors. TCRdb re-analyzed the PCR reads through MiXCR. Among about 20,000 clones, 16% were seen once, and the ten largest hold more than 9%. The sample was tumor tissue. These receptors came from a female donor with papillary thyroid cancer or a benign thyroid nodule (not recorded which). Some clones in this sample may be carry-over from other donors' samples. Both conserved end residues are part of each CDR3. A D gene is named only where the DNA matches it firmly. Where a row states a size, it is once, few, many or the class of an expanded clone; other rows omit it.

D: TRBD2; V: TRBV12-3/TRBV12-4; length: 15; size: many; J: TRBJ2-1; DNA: TGTGCCAGCCTAGTGGCGGGGGCGGGAGGGAATGAGCAGTTCTTC; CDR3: CASLVAGAGGNEQFF
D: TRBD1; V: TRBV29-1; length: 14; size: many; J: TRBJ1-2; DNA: TGCAGCGTTGCCCAGGGGGGGACTTACTATGGCTACACCTTC; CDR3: CSVAQGGTYYGYTF
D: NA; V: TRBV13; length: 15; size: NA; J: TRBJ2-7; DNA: TGTGCCAGCAGCCCTGGGGGCCCACACTCCTACGAGCAGTACTTC; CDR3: CASSPGGPHSYEQYF
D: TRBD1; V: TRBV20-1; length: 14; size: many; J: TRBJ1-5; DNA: TGCAGTGTTCGGCAGGGGGCGGGCAATCAGCCCCAGCATTTT; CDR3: CSVRQGAGNQPQHF
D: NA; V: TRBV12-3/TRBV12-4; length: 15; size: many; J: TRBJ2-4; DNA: TGTGCCAGCAGTTTAGCGTTGGACGTAAGGAACATTCAGTACTTC; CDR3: CASSLALDVRNIQYF
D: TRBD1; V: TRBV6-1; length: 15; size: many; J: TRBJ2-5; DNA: TGTGCCAGCAGGAGGACAGGGGGCATAGAAGAGACCCAGTACTTC; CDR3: CASRRTGGIEETQYF
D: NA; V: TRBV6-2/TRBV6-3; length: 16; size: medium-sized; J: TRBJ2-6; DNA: TGTGCCAGCAGTTCCACAGGGTCCTCTGGGGCCAACGTCCTGACTTTC; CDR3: CASSSTGSSGANVLTF
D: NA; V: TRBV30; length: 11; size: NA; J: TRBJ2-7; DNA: TGTGCATGGAGACGGGCCTACGAGCAGTACTTC; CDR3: CAWRRAYEQYF
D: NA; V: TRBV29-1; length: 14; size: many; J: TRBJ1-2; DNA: TGCAGCGTTGCACAGGGAAAGTTGGCCTATGGCTACACCTTC; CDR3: CSVAQGKLAYGYTF
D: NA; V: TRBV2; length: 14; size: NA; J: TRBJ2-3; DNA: TGTGCCAGCCGGGGGCCAGGGTTCGGAGATACGCAGTATTTT; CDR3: CASRGPGFGDTQYF
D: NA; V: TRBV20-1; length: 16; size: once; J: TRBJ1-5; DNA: TGCAGTGCTAGGAACGGGGGGGTAGCAAGCAATCAGCCCCAGCATTTT; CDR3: CSARNGGVASNQPQHF
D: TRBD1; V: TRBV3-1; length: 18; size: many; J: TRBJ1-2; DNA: TGTGCCAGCAGCCCTACCGGACAGGGGACTTTTTCTAACTATGGCTACACCTTC; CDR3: CASSPTGQGTFSNYGYTF
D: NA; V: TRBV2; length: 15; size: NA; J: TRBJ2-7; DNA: TGTGCCAGCATGGATCCGGGACATAGCTCCTACGAGCAGTACTTC; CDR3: CASMDPGHSSYEQYF
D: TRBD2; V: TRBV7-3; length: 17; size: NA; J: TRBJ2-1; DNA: TGTGCCAGCAGTTCTGGGCGGGTGGCGGGAGGAAGGAATGAGCAGTTCTTC; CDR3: CASSSGRVAGGRNEQFF
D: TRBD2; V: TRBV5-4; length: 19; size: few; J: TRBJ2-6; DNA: TGTGCCAGCAGCTTGGACCCGACTAGCGTTCACTCTGGGGCCAACGTCCTGACTTTC; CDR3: CASSLDPTSVHSGANVLTF
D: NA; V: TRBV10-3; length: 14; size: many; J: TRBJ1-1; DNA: TGTGCCATCAGTGATAGGGGGGGAATGAGTGAAGCTTTCTTT; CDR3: CAISDRGGMSEAFF
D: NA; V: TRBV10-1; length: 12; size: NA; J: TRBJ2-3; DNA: TGCGCCAGCGGGGATAGCGGAGATACGCAGTATTTT; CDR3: CASGDSGDTQYF
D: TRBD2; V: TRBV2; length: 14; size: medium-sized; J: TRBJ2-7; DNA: TGTGCCAGCAGGCCGGGACTAGCGACCTACGAGCAGTACTTC; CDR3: CASRPGLATYEQYF
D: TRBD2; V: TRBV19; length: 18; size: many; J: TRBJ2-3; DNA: TGTGCCAGTAGCCTCCTAGCGGGAGGGTTTGGCAGCACAGATACGCAGTATTTT; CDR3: CASSLLAGGFGSTDTQYF
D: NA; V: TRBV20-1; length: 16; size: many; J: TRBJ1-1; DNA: TGCAGTGCTAGAGATCGTACAGGGACCATGAACACTGAAGCTTTCTTT; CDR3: CSARDRTGTMNTEAFF
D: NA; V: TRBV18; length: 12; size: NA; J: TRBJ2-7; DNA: TGTGCCAGCTCACCAACAGGCTACGAGCAGTACTTC; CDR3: CASSPTGYEQYF
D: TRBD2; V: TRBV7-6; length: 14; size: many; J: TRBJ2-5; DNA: TGTGCCAGCAGCAAGCCGGGGGGGCTAGAGACCCAGTACTTC; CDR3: CASSKPGGLETQYF